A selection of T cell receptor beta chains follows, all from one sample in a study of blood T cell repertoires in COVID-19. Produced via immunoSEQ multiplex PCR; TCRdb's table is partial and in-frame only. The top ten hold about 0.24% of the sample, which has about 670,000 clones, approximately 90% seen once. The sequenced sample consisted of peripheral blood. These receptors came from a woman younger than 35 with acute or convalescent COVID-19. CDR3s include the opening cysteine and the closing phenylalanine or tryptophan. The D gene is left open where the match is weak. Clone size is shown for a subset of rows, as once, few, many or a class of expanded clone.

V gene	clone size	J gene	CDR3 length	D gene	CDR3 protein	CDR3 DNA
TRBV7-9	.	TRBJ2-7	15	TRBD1	CASSQRTGGTYEQYF	TGTGCCAGCAGCCAAAGGACAGGGGGAACCTACGAGCAGTACTTC
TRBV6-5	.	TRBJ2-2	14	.	CASTRTANTGELFF	TGTGCCAGCACTCGGACAGCGAACACCGGGGAGCTGTTTTTT
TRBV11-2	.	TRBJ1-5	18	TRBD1	CASSLDGLHRGRNQPQHF	TGTGCCAGCAGCTTAGATGGGCTACACAGGGGGCGAAATCAGCCCCAGCATTTT
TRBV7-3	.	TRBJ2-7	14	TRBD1	CASSSAGQGYEQYF	TGTGCCAGCAGCTCCGCGGGACAGGGCTACGAGCAGTACTTC
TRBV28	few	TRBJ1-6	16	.	CASSSPTARINSPLHF	TGTGCCAGCAGTTCCCCCACGGCTAGGATTAATTCACCCCTCCACTTT
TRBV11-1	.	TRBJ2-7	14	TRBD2	CASSLLAGTYEQYF	TGTGCCAGCAGCTTACTAGCGGGGACCTACGAGCAGTACTTC
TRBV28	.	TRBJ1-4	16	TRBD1	CASSSSGGRTNEKLFF	TGTGCCAGCAGCTCCTCAGGGGGACGAACTAATGAAAAACTGTTTTTT
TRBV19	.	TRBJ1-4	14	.	CASTGQSGREKLFF	TGTGCCAGTACCGGACAGTCCGGCAGGGAAAAACTGTTTTTT
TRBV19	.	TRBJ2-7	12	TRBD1	CASSLDRGEQYF	TGTGCCAGCAGCCTCGACAGGGGCGAGCAGTACTTC
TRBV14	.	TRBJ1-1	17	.	CASSQVARDTSGTEAFF	TGTGCCAGCAGCCAAGTCGCCCGGGACACCTCGGGCACTGAAGCTTTCTTT
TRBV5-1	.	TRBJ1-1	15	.	CASSLNRQVGTEAFF	TGCGCCAGCAGCTTGAATCGACAGGTGGGGACTGAAGCTTTCTTT
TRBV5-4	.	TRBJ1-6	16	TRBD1	CASSPRQGQNNSPLHF	TGTGCCAGCAGCCCCCGACAGGGCCAGAATAATTCACCCCTCCACTTT
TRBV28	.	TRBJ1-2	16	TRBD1	CASSLTPGTGNGGYTF	TGTGCCAGCAGTTTAACGCCGGGGACAGGGAATGGAGGCTACACCTTC
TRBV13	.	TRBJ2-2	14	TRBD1	CASSAGTGAGELFF	TGTGCCAGCAGCGCCGGGACAGGGGCCGGGGAGCTGTTTTTT
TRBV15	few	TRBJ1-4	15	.	CATSKERRAGEKLFF	TGTGCCACCAGCAAGGAGAGGAGGGCAGGGGAAAAACTGTTTTTT
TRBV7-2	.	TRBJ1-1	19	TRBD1	CASSFALRTGKRRSTEAFF	TGTGCCAGCAGCTTTGCCCTGAGGACAGGGAAGAGACGTAGCACTGAAGCTTTCTTT
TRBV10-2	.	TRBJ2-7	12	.	CASSESVEEQYF	TGCGCCAGCAGTGAATCTGTAGAAGAGCAGTACTTC
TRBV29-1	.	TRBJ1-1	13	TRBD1	CSVAGTGVTEAFF	TGCAGCGTTGCCGGGACAGGGGTTACTGAAGCTTTCTTT
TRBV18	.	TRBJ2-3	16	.	CASSNTGWGSTDTQYF	TGTGCCAGCTCAAACACAGGGTGGGGCAGCACAGATACGCAGTATTTT
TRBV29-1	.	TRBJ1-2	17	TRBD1	CSVPGANTPTGVYGYTF	TGCAGCGTTCCGGGCGCCAACACCCCGACAGGGGTCTATGGCTACACCTTC
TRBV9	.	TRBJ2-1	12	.	CASSRTDNEQFF	TGTGCCAGCAGCCGGACAGACAATGAGCAGTTCTTC
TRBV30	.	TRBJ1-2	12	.	CAWGATNYGYTF	TGTGCCTGGGGGGCGACTAACTATGGCTACACCTTC
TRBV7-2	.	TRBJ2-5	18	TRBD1	CASSLAQGDRRPQETQYF	TGTGCCAGCAGCTTAGCTCAGGGGGACAGACGACCCCAAGAGACCCAGTACTTC
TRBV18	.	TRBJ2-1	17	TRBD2	CASSPLGSRGAYNEQFF	TGTGCCAGCTCACCATTGGGTTCGCGGGGGGCATACAATGAGCAGTTCTTC
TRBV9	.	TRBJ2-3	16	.	CASSVTNGFITDTQYF	TGTGCCAGCAGCGTTACAAATGGCTTTATCACAGATACGCAGTATTTT
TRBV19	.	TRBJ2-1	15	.	CASIPTGSSYNEQFF	TGTGCCAGTATCCCTACAGGGAGCTCCTACAATGAGCAGTTCTTC
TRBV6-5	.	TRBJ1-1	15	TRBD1	CASSYRQGRNTEAFF	TGTGCCAGCAGTTACCGACAGGGAAGAAACACTGAAGCTTTCTTT
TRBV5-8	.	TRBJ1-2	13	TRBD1	CASSHRGSYGYTF	TGTGCCAGCAGCCACAGGGGGAGCTATGGCTACACCTTC
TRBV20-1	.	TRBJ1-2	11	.	CSATANYGYTF	TGCAGTGCTACAGCTAACTATGGCTACACCTTC
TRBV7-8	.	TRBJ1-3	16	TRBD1	CASSTGTGGAGNTIYF	TGTGCCAGCAGCACCGGGACAGGGGGCGCTGGAAACACCATATATTTT
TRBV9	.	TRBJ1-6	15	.	CASSVGRPGNSPLHF	TGTGCCAGCAGCGTAGGGCGACCAGGAAATTCACCCCTCCACTTT
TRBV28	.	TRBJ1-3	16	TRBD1	CASSSPGGISGNTIYF	TGTGCCAGCAGTTCCCCAGGGGGAATCTCTGGAAACACCATATATTTT
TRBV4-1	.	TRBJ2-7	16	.	CASSQVLGRGGNEQYF	TGCGCCAGCAGCCAAGTGCTAGGACGAGGGGGTAACGAGCAGTACTTC
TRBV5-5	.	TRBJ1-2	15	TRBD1	CASSRTGQENYGYTF	TGTGCCAGCAGCCGGACGGGACAGGAGAACTATGGCTACACCTTC
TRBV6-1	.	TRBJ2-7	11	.	CASSELYEQYF	TGTGCCAGCAGTGAACTATACGAGCAGTACTTC
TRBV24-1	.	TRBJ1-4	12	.	CATSDVNEKLFF	TGTGCCACCAGTGATGTAAATGAAAAACTGTTTTTT